Following are 22 T cell receptor beta chains from one sample sequenced in a study of human T cells and chemical hapten exposure. One entry per CDR3 protein, called by TCRdb with MiXCR from the 5' RACE reads. The table has roughly 81,000 distinct CDR3 sequences, 15% to 20% seen once. The starting material, unfractionated whole blood, was used for total RNA extraction. All receptors derive from a female donor in good health.

This clonotype came up a few times. The gene calls are TRBV28 and TRBJ2-3; D tentatively reads TRBD1 or TRBD2 (6 bases each). With 2 bases removed from V and 3 bases from J, the gap between germline ends came to 9 bases. CDR1 MDHEN and CDR2 SYDVKM come from the germline V gene. The CDR3 is 14 residues long. The CDR3 sequence: CASSLRGPTDTQYF. CDR3 coding DNA: TGTGCCAGCAGTTTACGGGGGCCAACAGATACGCAGTATTTT.

This clonotype was detected many times. The gene calls are TRBV28 and TRBJ2-6, with D uncertain. CDR3 length: 17 residues. Germline V lookup: CDR1 MDHEN, CDR2 SYDVKM. V lost 2 bases and J lost 0, with 11 bases in between. The CDR3 loop reads CASSLGDWSSGANVLTF. CDR3 DNA sequence: TGTGCCAGCAGTTTAGGCGACTGGAGCTCTGGGGCCAACGTCCTGACTTTC.

This chain uses TRBV11-2 with TRBJ1-1; TRBD1 is a possible D gene (5 bases). The germline V gene has CDR1 SGHAT and CDR2 FQNNGV. Trimming removed 6 bases at V and 0 bases at J, with 17 bases between. The CDR3 extends over 16 amino acids. For the CDR3, the DNA is TGTGCCAGCAGTCTTAAATTCGGGACGGTGAACACTGAAGCTTTCTTT. It is translated as CASSLKFGTVNTEAFF.

This clonotype came up a few times. The chain links TRBV7-2 to TRBJ1-2; no reliable D call. The CDR3 sequence is 14 residues long. V was clipped by 1 base and J by 2 bases, with 8 bases between them. Germline V gene sequence: CDR1 SGHTA, CDR2 FQGNSA. The CDR3: CASSLEVSNYGYTF. CDR3 DNA: TGTGCCAGCAGCTTAGAGGTCAGCAACTATGGCTACACCTTC.

A few counts support this clonotype. This chain uses TRBV18 with TRBJ2-1, with D tentatively TRBD1 or TRBD2 (7 bases each). The germline gives CDR1 KGHSH, CDR2 LQKENI. V was clipped by 3 bases and J by 8 bases, with 17 bases between them. The CDR3 covers 15 residues. The CDR3 sequence is CASSPPGGARDEQFF. The CDR3 DNA sequence: TGTGCCAGCTCACCCCCAGGGGGGGCTCGCGATGAGCAGTTCTTC.

The gene calls are TRBV3-1 and TRBJ2-7; 7 bases map to TRBD2. CDR3 length: 15 residues. From germline, CDR1 is LGHDT and CDR2 YNNKEL (reference sequence). V was pared by 4 bases and J by 3 bases, with 9 bases of the junction left unmatched. CDR3 coding DNA: TGTGCCAGCAGCCCCCATCCTAGCGGCAACTACGAGCAGTACTTC. Translating gives CASSPHPSGNYEQYF.

This clonotype was seen a handful of times. The chain links TRBV2 to TRBJ1-2, with 8 nucleotides matching TRBD1. Germline assignment: CDR1 SNHLY and CDR2 FYNNEI. The CDR3 is 15 amino acids. With 4 bases clipped from V and 4 bases from J, the junction kept 8 bases outside the gene matches. CDR3 nucleotide sequence: TGTGCCAGCAGTGGTTGGGACGACAGGGGCTATGGCTACACCTTC. It yields the protein CASSGWDDRGYGYTF. The whole variable domain, filled in from reference TRBV2 and TRBJ1-2, reads EPEVTQTPSHQVTQMGQEVILRCVPISNHLYFYWYRQILGQKVEFLVSFYNNEISEKSEIFDDQFSVERPDGSNFTLKIRSTKLEDSAMYFCASSGWDDRGYGYTFGSGTRLTVV.

Only a few counts were recorded for this clonotype. V is TRBV30 and J is TRBJ2-3; maybe TRBD1 (6 bases). From germline, CDR1 is GTSNPN and CDR2 SVGIG (reference sequence). The CDR3 consists of 12 residues. Trimming left V 5 bases short and J 6 bases short, with 12 bases between. For the CDR3, the DNA is TGTGCCTGGGGGGGCCCCCAGGATACGCAGTATTTT. Protein sequence: CAWGGPQDTQYF.

The genes are TRBV5-1 and TRBJ2-7; 8 positions match TRBD1. Germline assignment: CDR1 SGHRS and CDR2 YFSETQ. V was clipped by 3 bases and J by 2 bases; unmatched bases: 7. The CDR3 sequence is 15 residues long. The CDR3 spells CASSSGQGGTYEQYF. CDR3 coding DNA: TGCGCCAGCAGCTCAGGACAGGGAGGAACCTACGAGCAGTACTTC.

This clonotype was observed many times. V and J are TRBV15 and TRBJ2-7; D ambiguous. There are 12 residues in the CDR3. V was clipped by 3 bases and J by 3 bases, with 6 bases between them. CDR1 and CDR2 (germline): LNHNV, YYDKDF (reference sequence). The CDR3 is CATSSNYYEQYF. CDR3 DNA sequence: TGTGCCACCAGCAGCAATTACTACGAGCAGTACTTC.

This clonotype was seen a handful of times. The rearrangement uses TRBV20-1 and TRBJ2-3; unclear D gene. The V gene's germline CDR1 is DFQATT and CDR2 SNEGSKA (reference sequence). Trimming shortened V by 0 bases and J by 0 bases, and 13 bases separated the two germline ends. CDR3 length: 16 amino acids. CDR3 residues: CSARDPRTSSTDTQYF. The CDR3 nucleotides read TGCAGTGCTAGAGATCCGAGAACATCTAGCACAGATACGCAGTATTTT.

This chain connects TRBV6-2 or TRBV6-3 to TRBJ2-2; D unresolved. V lost 6 bases and J 3 bases, leaving 17 bases between the germline ends. CDR3 length equals 16 residues. CDR1 and CDR2 (germline): MNHEY, SVGEGT. The CDR3 nucleotides are TGTGCCAGCAGGCAGTGGGTCCCGTTGGACACCGGGGAGCTGTTTTTT. The encoded protein is CASRQWVPLDTGELFF.

This clonotype was counted a few times. V is TRBV6-5 and J is TRBJ1-6, with a possible D match to TRBD1 (5 bases). This CDR3 is built from 13 residues. Germline CDR1 reads MNHEY; CDR2 reads SVGAGI. V was shortened by 8 bases and J by 6 bases, with 11 bases between the two germline ends. This CDR3 reads CASSLGLNSPLHF. The DNA for the CDR3 is TGTGCCAGCTCATTGGGGCTTAATTCACCCCTCCACTTT.

The chain links TRBV28 to TRBJ2-7, with TRBD1 matching over 9 bases. V lost 8 bases, J lost 4 bases, and 6 bases stayed unmatched. The CDR3 runs to 13 residues. Germline values: CDR1 MDHEN, CDR2 SYDVKM. The CDR3 region has the DNA TGTGCCAGCTACAGGGGGCTTGGGTACGAGCAGTACTTC. Translation gives CASYRGLGYEQYF.

The gene calls are TRBV12-3 or TRBV12-4 and TRBJ2-1; weak D call: TRBD2 (6 bases). The CDR3 contains 14 residues. The ends were cut back, 8 bases at V and 1 base at J, with 12 bases in the middle. CDR3 DNA: TGTGCCAGCCGGAGGGCCGGTTCCTACAATGAGCAGTTCTTC. It yields the protein CASRRAGSYNEQFF.

This clonotype was seen only a few times. V usage is TRBV6-5 and J usage is TRBJ1-3; D ambiguous. Trimming took off 0 bases at V and 4 bases at J, with 13 bases between the two ends. Germline CDR1 MNHEY, CDR2 SVGAGI. The CDR3 runs to 16 residues. The CDR3 sequence is CASSYSAAGAGNTIYF. The CDR3 coding sequence is TGTGCCAGCAGTTACTCAGCGGCAGGCGCAGGAAACACCATATATTTT.

This CDR3 reads CASSPGEGSGGPRSYNEQFF. The CDR3 region has the DNA TGTGCCAGCAGCCCAGGGGAGGGTAGCGGGGGACCTCGCTCCTACAATGAGCAGTTCTTC. This sequence joins TRBV14 and TRBJ2-1; 9 bases line up with TRBD2. This CDR3 comprises 20 residues. With 4 bases clipped from V and 0 bases from J, the junction kept 16 bases outside the gene matches. In germline, CDR1 is SGHDN, CDR2 FVKESK.

This clonotype was seen ten or more times. The chain links TRBV29-1 to TRBJ2-5, with 9 bases aligning to TRBD1. The CDR3 sequence is 14 residues long. Germline V gene lookup returns CDR1 SQVTM and CDR2 ANQGSEA. Germline trimming cut 3 bases from V and 4 bases from J; bases unmatched to any gene: 6. The CDR3 DNA is TGCAGCGTTGAGTCACAGGGGGCTGGAGAGACCCAGTACTTC. Translated: CSVESQGAGETQYF.

Of note for this clonotype: Relative to the germline gene, one junction end is altered; a read error may explain this. The CDR3 loop is CACRSDEYNEQFF. In DNA form, the CDR3 reads TGCGCCTGCAGATCGGACGAGTACAATGAGCAGTTCTTC. The chain recombines TRBV5-1 with TRBJ2-1; unclear D gene. The V gene's germline CDR1 is SGHRS and CDR2 YFSETQ. The CDR3 loop spans 13 amino acids.

In this sample, this clonotype turned up a few times. This chain joins TRBV18 and TRBJ1-6; D is ambiguous. This CDR3 has 13 residues. Germline assignment: CDR1 KGHSH and CDR2 LQKENI. The germline V and J ends were trimmed by 3 bases and 7 bases, with 7 bases remaining between them. The CDR3 DNA is TGTGCCAGCTCACCCGCGTTAAATTCACCCCTCCACTTT. It specifies CASSPALNSPLHF.

This clonotype was recorded a few times. V is TRBV28 and J is TRBJ1-1; TRBD1 aligns across 7 bases. Germline loops: CDR1 MDHEN, CDR2 SYDVKM. The CDR3 consists of 14 residues. The junction had 5 bases not matched to a gene; V was cut back by 6 bases and J by 1 base. This CDR3 is CASRSRGQNTEAFF. The CDR3 DNA sequence: TGTGCCAGCAGGTCGAGGGGGCAGAACACTGAAGCTTTCTTT.

This clonotype was counted only a few times. This chain links TRBV20-1 with TRBJ2-1; D gene ambiguous. Trimming pared 4 bases from V and 8 bases from J, leaving 6 bases between. Germline V lookup: CDR1 DFQATT, CDR2 SNEGSKA (reference sequence). The CDR3 runs 10 residues. The CDR3 loop reads CSAKLYEQFF. The DNA for the CDR3 is TGCAGTGCTAAATTATATGAGCAGTTCTTC.